This T cell receptor (beta chain) was recorded in a study of T cells after yellow fever vaccination (dated by TCRdb to about 2019). Study-wide context: Libraries from fractions with low cell numbers were prepared with the SMART-Seq v4 Ultra Low Input RNA kit. To track T-cell clones before and after primary and booster YFV17D yellow fever vaccination, bulk TCR alpha and beta repertoires were sequenced longitudinally. The cohort comprised two healthy male donors, one aged 18 to 30 and one aged 30 to 40 years. Bulk PBMC replicates and cell subsets were isolated from blood drawn at multiple timepoints before and after both primary and secondary immunization. Beyond this particular receptor, the publication reports: The secondary T-cell response was weaker than the primary response but faster, peaking on day 5 instead of day 15. A small fraction of clonotypes showed up in both the CD4 and CD8 compartments, probably as a result of convergent recombination. Computational filtering was required because FACS-sorted repertoires could contain abundant contaminating clonotypes from the bulk population. Because only a couple of donors were included in the study, the extent to which the findings can be generalized is limited. After the booster, most of the clones that had expanded following primary vaccination were detected again (roughly 97% of CD4 and 88% of CD8), which suggests that memory was broadly maintained.

The cysteine opens and the phenylalanine closes a CDR3 of 18 amino acids. Only the CDR3 DNA stays, 54 bases, in frame from base 1. V is reduced by 0 bases and J by 3 bases, leaving a spacing of 16 bases between them. Looking up the germline V gene yields CDR1 SGHRS and CDR2 YFSETQ. This clonotype was detected a few times. Its recognized antigen is unknown. It has no much larger one-base neighbor in the sample; base qualities were not kept. TCR cDNA was synthesized by 5'RACE template switching, through which a universal primer site and unique molecular identifiers were introduced. Priming of cDNA synthesis was performed from both the TCR alpha and TCR beta constant segments. Library amplification used two PCR steps, and the second PCR step added sample barcodes and sequencing adapters. Sequencing of libraries was performed on Illumina HiSeq 2500 (2x100 bp) or NovaSeq (2x150 bp). Per the original workflow: Demultiplexing of reads and collapsing into UMI consensus sequences were performed with MIGEC, and V(D)J alignment was carried out with MiXCR. Clonotypes responding to the vaccine were identified with edgeR on replicate PBMC samples, with the criteria of FDR below 0.01 and a log2 fold change above 5 up to day 15. CD4 or CD8 identity was assigned to each bulk clonotype according to whether the clonotype was present at higher abundance in the sequenced CD4 repertoire or the sequenced CD8 repertoire. The public sequencing data were trimmed at Q25 with fastp and processed into clonotypes with MiXCR by TCRdb, which kept only in-frame beta chains. Each record represents a unique CDR3 protein, reported with the most common genes and DNA among its rows. TCRdb assigned the V and J calls; the authors' analysis was not used. The sample data list hundreds of thousands of distinct CDR3 sequences, and roughly 14% of these were observed just once. Of the sample, over 12% falls within the top ten clones.

The treatment or condition label, as the study defines it: live attenuated yellow fever vaccine strain. Two biological replicates of bulk PBMCs were collected at each blood-draw timepoint. PBMCs were isolated from peripheral blood using a standard Ficoll-Paque protocol. TriZol was used to extract RNA from bulk PBMCs, from CD4 and CD8 fractions, and from dextramer-positive and dextramer-negative fractions. The sample was PBMCs, taken on the day of the yellow fever booster vaccination. The receptor was derived from a man aged 25-45 years who received the YFV17D yellow fever vaccine. The chain employs TRBV5-1 and TRBJ2-6; TRBD1 is a weak D gene call, 6 bases matching. The CDR3 in this case is CASSLAGRGGYGANVLTF. The DNA sequence follows: TGCGCCAGCAGCTTGGCTGGCAGGGGCGGATATGGGGCCAACGTCCTGACTTTC.